This is a list of T cell receptor beta chains from one sample in a study of T cells in Graves' hyperthyroidism and ophthalmopathy. TCRdb re-analysed the multiplex PCR reads in MiXCR, keeping a single row per CDR3 protein. The table lists approximately 610,000 distinct CDR3 sequences, around 15% of them singletons, with 3.5% to 4.5% in the top ten. What was sequenced was blood. The receptor set was obtained from a woman in her thirties or forties with Graves' ophthalmopathy. Both conserved end residues are part of each CDR3. The order of the fields is D gene, V gene, J gene, clone size, CDR3 DNA, CDR3 protein. A D gene is named only where the DNA matches it firmly. Size values are once, few and many counts, or a class for expanded clones, and some rows have none.

>TRBD1|TRBV6-1|TRBJ1-2|many
TGTGCCAGCAGTGACCCCGGGACAGGGGAGGATGGCTACACCTTC
CASSDPGTGEDGYTF
>.|TRBV4-3|TRBJ2-7|.
TGCGCCAGCAGCCAAGAAGTCGGGGCCTACGAGCAGTACTTC
CASSQEVGAYEQYF
>.|TRBV20-1|TRBJ1-5|.
TGCAGTGCCAGATCCGGACACCAATATAGCAATCAGCCCCAGCATTTT
CSARSGHQYSNQPQHF
>TRBD2|TRBV29-1|TRBJ2-5|.
TGCAGCGAAGCTAGCGGGTTACAAGAGACCCAGTACTTC
CSEASGLQETQYF
>TRBD1|TRBV2|TRBJ2-7|.
TGTGCCAGCAGTGAGTCCGGGACAGGGATCATGTACGAGCAGTACTTC
CASSESGTGIMYEQYF
>TRBD1|TRBV19|TRBJ1-5|many
TGTGCCACCTCCGGGGCAGGGGGACAGCCCCAGCATTTT
CATSGAGGQPQHF
>.|TRBV12-3/TRBV12-4|TRBJ2-7|many
TGTGCCAGCAGTTCGACCCGATTGGAACACGAGCAGTACTTC
CASSSTRLEHEQYF
>TRBD1|TRBV12-3/TRBV12-4|TRBJ1-1|few
TGTGCCAGCAGTTCCCAACAGGGGGCCACTGAAGCTTTCTTT
CASSSQQGATEAFF
>TRBD2|TRBV7-6|TRBJ2-7|many
TGTGCCAGCACCTACGGGAGGGCAGACTGCGAGCAGTACTTC
CASTYGRADCEQYF
>.|TRBV7-8|TRBJ2-7|many
TGTGCCAGCAGCTTAGAGGTCTACGAGCAGTACTTC
CASSLEVYEQYF
>.|TRBV12-3/TRBV12-4|TRBJ2-3|many
TGTGCCAGCACCTCGGAGGGGGCGCCCAACACAGATACGCAGTATTTT
CASTSEGAPNTDTQYF
>TRBD1|TRBV7-2|TRBJ1-1|many
TGTGCCAGCAGCGCACAGGGGAATGAAGCTTTCTTT
CASSAQGNEAFF
>.|TRBV5-5|TRBJ2-2|few
TGTGCCAGCAGCTTGCGTGGGGGGAGCACCGGGGAGCTGTTTTTT
CASSLRGGSTGELFF